The 5 T cell receptor beta chains reported below all come from one sample, sequenced in a study of cytomegalovirus exposure and HLA in healthy donors (dated by TCRdb to about 2017). The library was produced with the immunoSEQ multiplex PCR assay. The multiplex PCR relied on a mix of 60 forward primers for TCR Vbeta segments and 13 reverse primers for TCR Jbeta segments. The clones in this table, taken by TCRdb from immuneACCESS, are in-frame only. Not every clone is retained; where verified, under half of the shortfall comes from an unresolved V gene, and the cause of the rest is unknown. The sample table shows about 140,000 clones, and roughly 83% are seen once. The ten top clones hold around 4.1% of the sample. Source material: PBMCs. Every receptor here comes from a man aged 35-49 years in good health and CMV-seropositive.

This clone appeared a single time. The J gene is TRBJ2-7, the V gene TRBV7-2; D is possibly TRBD1 (5 bases). From germline, CDR1 is SGHTA and CDR2 FQGNSA. Between the trimmed V and J ends, which lost 7 bases and 3 bases, there was a span of 7 bases. The CDR3 totals 11 residues. DNA of the CDR3: TGTGCCAGCACCGACAGCTACGAGCAGTACTTC. Its translation is CASTDSYEQYF.

This clone has a handful of counts. The V gene is TRBV6-6, the J gene TRBJ2-3, with 13 bases fitting TRBD2. V lost 7 bases to trimming and J lost 3 bases; unmatched junction nucleotides: 4. Germline assignment: CDR1 MNHNY and CDR2 SVGAGI (reference sequence). The CDR3 is 15 residues long. The CDR3 loop reads CASTATSGGTDTQYF. The CDR3 bases are TGTGCCAGCACTGCGACTAGCGGGGGGACAGATACGCAGTATTTT.

This rearrangement joins TRBV7-2 to TRBJ2-2; perhaps TRBD1 as D (5 bases). Germline V lookup: CDR1 SGHTA, CDR2 FQGNSA. Trimming shortened V by 3 bases and J by 14 bases, and 19 bases separated the two germline ends. The CDR3 is made up of 14 amino acids. The CDR3 region has the DNA TGTGCCAGCAGCTTTGGTAAATTCAAGGGGCAACTGTTTTTT. The encoded protein is CASSFGKFKGQLFF.

The rearrangement uses TRBV11-2 and TRBJ1-2; possible D gene TRBD1, 6 bases. Germline V gene lookup returns CDR1 SGHAT and CDR2 FQNNGV. The CDR3 is 16 amino acids. Trimming took 0 bases from V and 8 from J, leaving 19 bases between them. The DNA for the CDR3 is TGTGCCAGCAGCTTAGAGCGGGTGGGGCAGGGGAAAGGCTACACCTTC. It encodes CASSLERVGQGKGYTF.

The chain uses TRBV9 and TRBJ1-4, with a possible D match to TRBD1 (6 bases). Germline V gene lookup returns CDR1 SGDLS and CDR2 YYNGEE. V lost 3 bases and J lost 7, with 16 bases in between. This CDR3 comprises 15 residues. The CDR3 loop reads CASSATDRLAEKLFF. The CDR3 DNA reads as TGTGCCAGCAGCGCAACCGACAGGCTCGCTGAAAAACTGTTTTTT.